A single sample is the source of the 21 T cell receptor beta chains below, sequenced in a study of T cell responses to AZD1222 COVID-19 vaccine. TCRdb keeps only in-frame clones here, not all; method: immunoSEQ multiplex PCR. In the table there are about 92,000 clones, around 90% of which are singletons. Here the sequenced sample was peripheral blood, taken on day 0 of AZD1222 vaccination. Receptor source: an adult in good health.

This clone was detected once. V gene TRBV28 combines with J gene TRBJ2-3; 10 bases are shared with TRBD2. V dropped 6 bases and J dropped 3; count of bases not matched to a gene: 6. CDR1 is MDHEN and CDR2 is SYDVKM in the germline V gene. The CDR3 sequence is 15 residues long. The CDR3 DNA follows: TGTGCCAGCAGCCAGATACTAGCGGGGACAGATACGCAGTATTTT. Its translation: CASSQILAGTDTQYF.

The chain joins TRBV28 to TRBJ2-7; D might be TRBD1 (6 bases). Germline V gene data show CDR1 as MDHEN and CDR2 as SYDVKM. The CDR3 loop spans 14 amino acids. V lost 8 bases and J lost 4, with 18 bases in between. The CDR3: CASSLGTGKYEQYF. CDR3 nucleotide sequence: TGTGCCAGCTCCCTTGGAACAGGGAAGTACGAGCAGTACTTC.

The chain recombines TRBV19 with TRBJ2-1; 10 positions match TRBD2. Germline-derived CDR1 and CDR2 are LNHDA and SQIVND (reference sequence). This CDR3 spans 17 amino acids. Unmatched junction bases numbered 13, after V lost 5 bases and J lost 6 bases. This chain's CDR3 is CASSRTSGPDLLNEQFF. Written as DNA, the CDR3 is TGTGCCAGTAGTCGGACTAGCGGACCCGACCTCCTCAATGAGCAGTTCTTC.

CDR3 nucleotides: TGTGCCAGCAGCGAAGGGGGCCGAGGTAATTCACCCCTCCACTTT. Protein product: CASSEGGRGNSPLHF. The chain recombines TRBV9 with TRBJ1-6; 7 bases are shared with TRBD1. Germline values: CDR1 SGDLS, CDR2 YYNGEE. The V gene end was trimmed by 3 bases and the J gene end by 6 bases; junction bases not matched to a gene: 6. CDR3 size: 15 residues.

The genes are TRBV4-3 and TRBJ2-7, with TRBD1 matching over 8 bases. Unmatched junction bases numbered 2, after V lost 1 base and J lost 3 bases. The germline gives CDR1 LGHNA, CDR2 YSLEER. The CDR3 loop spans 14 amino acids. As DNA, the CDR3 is TGCGCCAGCAGCCAAGGGACAGGGAACTACGAGCAGTACTTC. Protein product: CASSQGTGNYEQYF.

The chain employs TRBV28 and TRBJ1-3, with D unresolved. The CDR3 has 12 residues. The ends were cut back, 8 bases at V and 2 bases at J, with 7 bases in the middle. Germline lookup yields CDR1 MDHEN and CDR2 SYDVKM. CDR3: CASLGAGNTIYF. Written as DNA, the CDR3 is TGTGCCAGCCTCGGGGCTGGAAACACCATATATTTT. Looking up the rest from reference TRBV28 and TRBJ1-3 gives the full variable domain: DVKVTQSSRYLVKRTGEKVFLECVQDMDHENMFWYRQDPGLGLRLIYFSYDVKMKEKGDIPEGYSVSREKKERFSLILESASTNQTSMYLCASLGAGNTIYFGEGSWLTVV.

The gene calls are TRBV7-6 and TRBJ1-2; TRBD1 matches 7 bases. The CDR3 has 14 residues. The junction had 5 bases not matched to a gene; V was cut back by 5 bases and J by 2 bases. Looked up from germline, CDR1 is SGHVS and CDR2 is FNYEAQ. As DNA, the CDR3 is TGTGCCAGCAGCAGGACACAGGGGAACTATGGCTACACCTTC. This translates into CASSRTQGNYGYTF.

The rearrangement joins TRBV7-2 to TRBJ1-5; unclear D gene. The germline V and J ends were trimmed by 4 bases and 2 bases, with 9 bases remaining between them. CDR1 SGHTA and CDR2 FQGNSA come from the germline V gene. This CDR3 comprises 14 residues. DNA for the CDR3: TGTGCCAGCAGCTCTCAGTGGGGCAATCAGCCCCAGCATTTT. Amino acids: CASSSQWGNQPQHF.

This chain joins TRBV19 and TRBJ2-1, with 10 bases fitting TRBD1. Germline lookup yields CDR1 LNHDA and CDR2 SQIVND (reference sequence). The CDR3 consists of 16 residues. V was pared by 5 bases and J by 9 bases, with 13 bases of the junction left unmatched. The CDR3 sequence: CASSPPPGQGLVEQFF. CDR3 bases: TGTGCCAGTAGTCCTCCTCCGGGACAGGGGTTGGTTGAGCAGTTCTTC.

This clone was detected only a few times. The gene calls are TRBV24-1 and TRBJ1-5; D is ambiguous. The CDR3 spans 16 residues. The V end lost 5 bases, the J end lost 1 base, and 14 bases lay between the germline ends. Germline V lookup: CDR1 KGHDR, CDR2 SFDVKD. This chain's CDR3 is CATSASGRVSNQPQHF. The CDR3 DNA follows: TGTGCCACCAGTGCAAGCGGGAGGGTCAGCAATCAGCCCCAGCATTTT.

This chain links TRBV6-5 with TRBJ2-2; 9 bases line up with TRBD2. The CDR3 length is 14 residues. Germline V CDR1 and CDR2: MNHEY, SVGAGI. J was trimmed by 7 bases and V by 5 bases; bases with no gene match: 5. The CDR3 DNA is TGTGCCAGCAGTAGCAGGCGGGGGGGCGGGGAGCTGTTTTTT. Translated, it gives CASSSRRGGGELFF.

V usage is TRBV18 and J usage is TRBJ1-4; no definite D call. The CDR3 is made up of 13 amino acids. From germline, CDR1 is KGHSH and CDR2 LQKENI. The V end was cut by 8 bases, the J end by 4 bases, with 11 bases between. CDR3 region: CASTRKGNEKLFF. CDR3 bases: TGTGCCAGCACCCGAAAGGGTAATGAAAAACTGTTTTTT.

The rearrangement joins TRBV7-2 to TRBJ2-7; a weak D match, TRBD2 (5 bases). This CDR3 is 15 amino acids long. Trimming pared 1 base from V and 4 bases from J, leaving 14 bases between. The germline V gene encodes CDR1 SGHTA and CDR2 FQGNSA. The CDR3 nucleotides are TGTGCCAGCAGCTTAGACGGTACGGGATCTTACGAGCAGTACTTC. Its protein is CASSLDGTGSYEQYF.

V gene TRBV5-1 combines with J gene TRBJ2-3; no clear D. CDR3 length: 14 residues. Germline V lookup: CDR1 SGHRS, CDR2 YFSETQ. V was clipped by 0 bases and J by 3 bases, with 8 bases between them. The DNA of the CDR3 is TGCGCCAGCAGCTTGGTTTCGGCGACAGATACGCAGTATTTT. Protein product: CASSLVSATDTQYF.

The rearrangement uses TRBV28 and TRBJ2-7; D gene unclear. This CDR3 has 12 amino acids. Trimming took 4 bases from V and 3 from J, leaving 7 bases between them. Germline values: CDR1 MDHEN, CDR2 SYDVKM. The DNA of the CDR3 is TGTGCCAGCAGTTCCCCGGACTACGAGCAGTACTTC. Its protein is CASSSPDYEQYF.

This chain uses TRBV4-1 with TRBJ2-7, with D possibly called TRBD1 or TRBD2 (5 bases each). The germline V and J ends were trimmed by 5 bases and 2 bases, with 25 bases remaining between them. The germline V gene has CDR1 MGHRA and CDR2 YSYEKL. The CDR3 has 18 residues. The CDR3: CASSMGPQTGLNPYEQYF. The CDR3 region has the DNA TGCGCCAGCAGCATGGGCCCCCAAACAGGACTCAATCCCTACGAGCAGTACTTC.

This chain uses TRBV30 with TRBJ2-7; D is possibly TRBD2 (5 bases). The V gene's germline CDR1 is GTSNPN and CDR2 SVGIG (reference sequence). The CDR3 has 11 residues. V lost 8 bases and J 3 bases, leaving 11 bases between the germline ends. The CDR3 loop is CAIGESYEQYF. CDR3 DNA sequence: TGTGCCATCGGGGAGAGCTACGAGCAGTACTTC.

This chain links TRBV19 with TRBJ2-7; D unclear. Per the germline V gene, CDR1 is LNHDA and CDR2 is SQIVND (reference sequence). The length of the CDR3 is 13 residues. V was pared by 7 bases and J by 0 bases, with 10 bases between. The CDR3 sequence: CASTPAGSYEQYF. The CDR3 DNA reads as TGTGCCAGTACCCCGGCAGGCTCCTACGAGCAGTACTTC. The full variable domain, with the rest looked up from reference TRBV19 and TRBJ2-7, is DGGITQSPKYLFRKEGQNVTLSCEQNLNHDAMYWYRQDPGQGLRLIYYSQIVNDFQKGDIAEGYSVSREKKESFPLTVTSAQKNPTAFYLCASTPAGSYEQYFGPGTRLTVT.

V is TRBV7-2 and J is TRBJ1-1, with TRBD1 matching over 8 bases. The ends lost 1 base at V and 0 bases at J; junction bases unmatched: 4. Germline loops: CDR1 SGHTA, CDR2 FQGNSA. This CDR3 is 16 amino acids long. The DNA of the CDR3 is TGTGCCAGCAGCTTAGGGACAGGGTTTGTGAACACTGAAGCTTTCTTT. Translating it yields CASSLGTGFVNTEAFF.

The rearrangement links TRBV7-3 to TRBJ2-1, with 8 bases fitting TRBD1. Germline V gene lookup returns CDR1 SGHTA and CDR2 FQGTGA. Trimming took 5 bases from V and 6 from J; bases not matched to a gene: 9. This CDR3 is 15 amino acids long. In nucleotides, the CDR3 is TGTGCCAGCAGCCCCCGGACAGGGACGGGCAATGAGCAGTTCTTC. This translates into CASSPRTGTGNEQFF.

The CDR3 reads CASSPPGAGGEAFF. The CDR3 DNA sequence: TGTGCCAGCAGCCCACCGGGGGCAGGGGGTGAAGCTTTCTTT. The rearrangement links TRBV28 to TRBJ1-1, with 7 bases fitting TRBD1. Germline values: CDR1 MDHEN, CDR2 SYDVKM. The V and J ends lost 6 bases and 7 bases, in that order; junction bases with no gene match: 11. The CDR3 runs 14 residues.